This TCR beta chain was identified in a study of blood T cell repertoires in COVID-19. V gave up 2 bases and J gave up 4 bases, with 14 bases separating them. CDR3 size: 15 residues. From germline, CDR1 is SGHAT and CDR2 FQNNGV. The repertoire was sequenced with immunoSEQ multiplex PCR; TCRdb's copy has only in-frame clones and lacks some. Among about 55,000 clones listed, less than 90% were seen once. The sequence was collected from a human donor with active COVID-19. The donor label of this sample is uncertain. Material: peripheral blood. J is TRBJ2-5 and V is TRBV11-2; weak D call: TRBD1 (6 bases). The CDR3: CASSLTGWARETQYF. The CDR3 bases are TGTGCCAGCAGCTTAACAGGGTGGGCAAGAGAGACCCAGTACTTC. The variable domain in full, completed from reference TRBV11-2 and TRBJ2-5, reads EAGVAQSPRYKIIEKRQSVAFWCNPISGHATLYWYQQILGQGPKLLIQFQNNGVVDDSQLPKDRFSAERLKGVDSTLKIQPAKLEDSAVYLCASSLTGWARETQYFGPGTRLLVL.